These 24 T cell receptor beta chains came from one sample sequenced in a study of blood T cell repertoires in COVID-19. Assay: immunoSEQ multiplex PCR; the TCRdb copy retains only in-frame clones and omits some. The table records over 150,000 clones, approximately 80% of them present only once. The sequenced sample was peripheral blood. These receptors all stem from a woman over 75 with active or convalescent COVID-19.

The chain carries TRBV27 and TRBJ1-5; 9 nucleotides align to TRBD1. The germline gives CDR1 MNHEY, CDR2 SMNVEV (reference sequence). CDR3 length: 15 residues. V lost 8 bases to trimming and J lost 2 bases; unmatched junction nucleotides: 7. The CDR3 region is CASGGQGIGNQPQHF. For the CDR3, the DNA is TGTGCCAGCGGTGGACAGGGGATAGGCAATCAGCCCCAGCATTTT.

The chain joins TRBV2 to TRBJ1-5; the D gene is possibly TRBD1 (6 bases). V gave up 8 bases and J gave up 3 bases, with 11 bases separating them. The CDR3 has 13 residues. The V gene's germline CDR1 is SNHLY and CDR2 FYNNEI. CDR3 nucleotides: TGTGCCAGCCGGGACACTACCAATCAGCCCCAGCATTTT. This gives the protein CASRDTTNQPQHF. The full variable domain, rest sourced from reference TRBV2 and TRBJ1-5, is EPEVTQTPSHQVTQMGQEVILRCVPISNHLYFYWYRQILGQKVEFLVSFYNNEISEKSEIFDDQFSVERPDGSNFTLKIRSTKLEDSAMYFCASRDTTNQPQHFGDGTRLSIL.

This clone showed up just once. This sequence joins TRBV18 and TRBJ2-7, with D possibly matching TRBD1 (5 bases). V was clipped by 3 bases and J by 5 bases, with 11 bases between them. This CDR3 comprises 13 residues. The V gene's germline CDR1 is KGHSH and CDR2 LQKENI. The CDR3, as DNA: TGTGCCAGCTCACCGATCCAGGGTAACGAGCAGTACTTC. It encodes CASSPIQGNEQYF.

Only one count was recorded for this clone. Within the sample, other DNA sequences also encode this same CDR3. The gene calls are TRBV6-5 and TRBJ2-7; tentatively, D is TRBD1 (6 bases). This CDR3 spans 13 amino acids. Germline CDR1 MNHEY, CDR2 SVGAGI. V was shortened by 2 bases and J by 6 bases, with 11 bases between the two germline ends. CDR3 bases: TGTGCCAGCAGTTACCCGAGGGGGTCCGAGCAGTACTTC. Residues: CASSYPRGSEQYF.

The chain combines TRBV19 with TRBJ2-2, with 9 bases fitting TRBD1. This CDR3 region has 16 residues. The germline V gene has CDR1 LNHDA and CDR2 SQIVND (reference sequence). J was trimmed by 5 bases and V by 2 bases; bases with no gene match: 6. In nucleotides, the CDR3 is TGTGCCAGTAGTATACCAAGGACAGGGGCGACCGGGGAGCTGTTTTTT. It codes for CASSIPRTGATGELFF.

The gene calls are TRBV5-4 and TRBJ2-4; a possible D gene is TRBD2 (5 bases). Germline CDR1 and CDR2: SGHNT and YYREEE (reference sequence). CDR3 size: 15 residues. Deletions cut 0 bases from V and 1 base from J, with 8 bases between. CDR3 in DNA: TGTGCCAGCAGCTTGGACCCGGGGGCCAAAAACATTCAGTACTTC. It specifies CASSLDPGAKNIQYF.

The sample holds one count of this clone. The gene calls are TRBV5-4 and TRBJ2-2, with D possibly TRBD2 on 6 matching bases. Trimming left V 1 base short and J 6 bases short, with 13 bases between. Looked up from germline, CDR1 is SGHNT and CDR2 is YYREEE (reference sequence). The CDR3 extends over 15 amino acids. The CDR3 nucleotides read TGTGCCAGCAGCTTGTCTTCACTAGCCCCCGGGGAGCTGTTTTTT. Its protein is CASSLSSLAPGELFF.

This sequence joins TRBV30 and TRBJ1-3; a possible D gene is TRBD1 (6 bases). Germline-derived CDR1 and CDR2 are GTSNPN and SVGIG (reference sequence). The length of the CDR3 is 11 residues. The ends were cut back, 7 bases at V and 8 bases at J, with 12 bases in the middle. CDR3 DNA sequence: TGTGCCTCCGGACAGAAAGACACCATATATTTT. This sequence encodes CASGQKDTIYF.

V is TRBV6-1 and J is TRBJ1-4; the D gene is possibly TRBD1 (5 bases). Germline CDR1 reads MNHNS; CDR2 reads SASEGT. The CDR3 is 18 amino acids. Trimming removed 2 bases from V and 0 bases from J, with 16 bases in between. The CDR3 spells CASSEIRRTRSTNEKLFF. In DNA form, the CDR3 reads TGTGCCAGCAGTGAAATCCGGCGGACAAGATCAACTAATGAAAAACTGTTTTTT.

The rearrangement links TRBV7-2 to TRBJ2-3; D is perhaps TRBD2 (6 bases). The CDR3 runs 15 residues. The ends were cut back, 6 bases at V and 3 bases at J, with 16 bases in the middle. The germline V gene has CDR1 SGHTA and CDR2 FQGNSA. The CDR3 region is CASSAWRGRTDTQYF. The CDR3 region has the DNA TGTGCCAGCAGTGCTTGGAGGGGACGGACAGATACGCAGTATTTT.

The CDR3 loop reads CASSFRGLAYNEQFF. The CDR3 DNA is TGTGCCAGCAGCTTTCGGGGACTTGCCTACAATGAGCAGTTCTTC. The genes are TRBV11-2 and TRBJ2-1; the D gene is possibly TRBD2 (6 bases). Germline-derived CDR1 and CDR2 are SGHAT and FQNNGV. V gave up 3 bases and J gave up 2 bases, with 11 bases separating them. CDR3 size: 15 residues.

The V call is TRBV12-3 or TRBV12-4, the J call TRBJ1-2; 7 bases are a match to TRBD1. The CDR3 sequence is 13 residues long. V shed 5 bases, J shed 7 bases, and the junction held 7 bases outside the gene matches. In DNA form, the CDR3 reads TGTGCCAGCAGTCTAACAGGGGAAGGTGGCTACACCTTC. Amino acids: CASSLTGEGGYTF.

The genes are TRBV18 and TRBJ1-4; tentative D call: TRBD1 (6 bases). The germline V and J ends were trimmed by 4 bases and 13 bases, with 16 bases remaining between them. Germline lookup yields CDR1 KGHSH and CDR2 LQKENI. This CDR3 has 13 amino acids. The CDR3 DNA reads TGTGCCAGCTCACTGGGGACAATACAGGGACTGTTTTTT. As protein: CASSLGTIQGLFF. Variable domain in full (rest from reference TRBV18 and TRBJ1-4): NAGVMQNPRHLVRRRGQEARLRCSPMKGHSHVYWYRQLPEEGLKFMVYLQKENIIDESGMPKERFSAEFPKEGPSILRIQQVVRGDSAAYFCASSLGTIQGLFFGSGTQLSVL.

The chain joins TRBV10-3 to TRBJ1-6; the D is unclear. Looked up from germline, CDR1 is ENHRY and CDR2 is SYGVKD. V lost 0 bases, J lost 0 bases, and 9 bases lay in between. This CDR3 has 17 amino acids. The CDR3 protein is CAISESTPSSYNSPLHF. As DNA, the CDR3 is TGTGCCATCAGTGAGTCGACACCGAGCTCCTATAATTCACCCCTCCACTTT.

This clone was recorded a few times. The chain has TRBV7-6 and TRBJ2-6; TRBD2 agrees at 8 bases. This CDR3 comprises 16 residues. Trimming took 4 bases from V and 3 from J; bases not matched to a gene: 5. Per the germline V gene, CDR1 is SGHVS and CDR2 is FNYEAQ. The CDR3 region has the DNA TGTGCCAGCAGCTCCGGGGGGGCGTATGGGGCCAACGTCCTGACTTTC. Translating gives CASSSGGAYGANVLTF.

The J gene is TRBJ1-2, the V gene TRBV18; 10 nucleotides agree with TRBD1. The J segment lost 10 bases and the V segment lost 3 bases, leaving 5 bases of the junction unmatched. The germline V gene encodes CDR1 KGHSH and CDR2 LQKENI. The CDR3 spans 13 residues. The CDR3 spells CASSPAGTGDYTF. CDR3 nucleotides: TGTGCCAGCTCACCTGCCGGGACAGGGGACTACACCTTC.

This clone was seen once. The J gene is TRBJ1-1, the V gene TRBV7-2; 11 bases align to TRBD1. Germline V gene data show CDR1 as SGHTA and CDR2 as FQGNSA. V lost 5 bases, J lost 5 bases, and 7 bases stayed unmatched. The CDR3 spans 15 residues. The CDR3, as DNA: TGTGCCAGCAGCCTTGGACAGGGGGCAAGGACTGAAGCTTTCTTT. Translating it yields CASSLGQGARTEAFF.

The chain has TRBV7-3 and TRBJ2-5, with 9 positions matching TRBD1. The CDR3 consists of 15 residues. CDR1 and CDR2 (germline): SGHTA, FQGTGA. The junction had 12 bases not matched to a gene; V was cut back by 8 bases and J by 5 bases. The DNA of the CDR3 is TGTGCCAGCGGTCAGACAGGGGGTTCTGTTGAGACCCAGTACTTC. Translation gives CASGQTGGSVETQYF.

This clone was seen only once. V and J are TRBV10-3 and TRBJ2-2; the match to TRBD2 covers 8 bases. Germline CDR1 reads ENHRY; CDR2 reads SYGVKD. The CDR3 runs to 14 residues. V was pared by 6 bases and J by 4 bases, with 4 bases of the junction left unmatched. The CDR3 bases are TGTGCCATCAGACGAGCGGGGGTCACCGGGGAGCTGTTTTTT. Protein sequence: CAIRRAGVTGELFF.

This chain uses TRBV6-2 or TRBV6-3 with TRBJ2-3; a possible D gene is TRBD2 (5 bases). V was trimmed by 2 bases and J by 6 bases, leaving 21 bases between them. The CDR3 runs to 17 residues. Per the germline V gene, CDR1 is MNHEY and CDR2 is SVGEGT. CDR3 sequence: CASSYGARTLTSDTQYF. CDR3 nucleotides: TGTGCCAGCAGTTACGGCGCCCGGACTTTGACGTCGGATACGCAGTATTTT.

The chain is built from TRBV4-1 and TRBJ2-1; 8 bases align to TRBD2. The CDR3 runs 14 residues. From germline, CDR1 is MGHRA and CDR2 YSYEKL. Germline trimming cut 6 bases from V and 4 bases from J; bases unmatched to any gene: 5. CDR3 loop: CASRGLAGYNEQFF. The CDR3 DNA sequence: TGCGCCAGCAGGGGTCTAGCGGGTTACAATGAGCAGTTCTTC.

The V gene is TRBV25-1, the J gene TRBJ1-2, with TRBD1 as a possible D gene (6 bases). The V gene's germline CDR1 is MGHDK and CDR2 SYGVNS. Trimming removed 4 bases at V and 4 bases at J, with 19 bases between. The CDR3 is 16 amino acids. The DNA for the CDR3 is TGTGCCAGCAGTGCGACAGCGGGACACCACCTCTATGGCTACACCTTC. Its translation: CASSATAGHHLYGYTF.

The chain couples TRBV2 to TRBJ1-3; TRBD1 agrees at 10 bases. CDR1 and CDR2 from the germline V gene are SNHLY and FYNNEI. V was pared by 6 bases and J by 6 bases, with 2 bases of the junction left unmatched. The CDR3 consists of 13 residues. The CDR3 DNA is TGTGCCAGCAGACGACAGGGGGCAAACACCATATATTTT. Protein product: CASRRQGANTIYF.

In this sample, this clone turned up once. The chain has TRBV5-1 and TRBJ2-7, with a possible D match to TRBD2 (6 bases). With 7 bases removed from V and 12 bases from J, the gap between germline ends came to 23 bases. Per germline, CDR1 SGHRS and CDR2 YFSETQ. CDR3 length equals 13 residues. The CDR3 sequence: CASRAGTGTEGYF. The CDR3 DNA sequence: TGCGCCAGCCGGGCGGGGACGGGGACCGAAGGGTACTTC.